This TCR beta chain came from a study of cytomegalovirus exposure and HLA in healthy donors. Whole-study context: HLA-typed donors were the source of approximately 85 million unique TCRs held in an early data release. Study outcomes and limitations: In vitro assays verified that three CMV-associated chains recognized CMV antigens specifically.

In the case of this clone: Its antigen is unidentified.

Germline V gives CDR1 SGDLS, CDR2 YYNGEE. The CDR3 sequence is 17 residues long. V was shortened by 5 bases and J by 0 bases, with 20 bases between the two germline ends. The study ran its PCR with 60 Vbeta and 13 Jbeta primers. Generated by immunoSEQ multiplex PCR, the TCRdb table keeps only in-frame clones and is missing some. Here the sample spans about 140,000 clones, roughly 78% being singletons. Sequencing used PBMCs. The V gene is TRBV9, the J gene TRBJ1-1; D is possibly TRBD1 (5 bases). The source of this sequence is a female donor in good health and CMV-seronegative. CDR3 residues: CASREVAGRLMNTEAFF. DNA for the CDR3: TGTGCCAGCAGGGAGGTGGCAGGGAGGTTGATGAACACTGAAGCTTTCTTT.